The entry that follows covers one TCR beta chain sequence. Trimming pared 5 bases from V and 0 bases from J, leaving 15 bases between. Looked up from germline, CDR1 is LNHDA and CDR2 is SQIVND (reference sequence). The length of the CDR3 is 16 residues. Profiled with immunoSEQ multiplex PCR; TCRdb holds only in-frame clones, not every one. The repertoire holds around 87,000 clones, with around four fifths as singletons. The data were taken from a study of blood T cell repertoires in COVID-19. This chain connects TRBV19 to TRBJ2-3, with D possibly TRBD1 on 5 matching bases. Sample: peripheral blood. The receptor was isolated from a human donor in a cohort sampled during active COVID-19. This CDR3 is CASSFRTGASTDTQYF. The CDR3 DNA reads as TGTGCCAGTAGTTTCCGCACAGGAGCTAGCACAGATACGCAGTATTTT.